This TCR beta chain was recovered during a study of blood T cells in healthy people across ages. Study-wide findings and caveats: TCR beta diversity correlated strongly with naive T cell percentage.

The V end lost 3 bases, the J end lost 5 bases, and 23 bases lay between the germline ends. This CDR3 has 17 residues. Looked up from germline, CDR1 is DFQATT and CDR2 is SNEGSKA (reference sequence). There were healthy Caucasian individuals from Russia, aged roughly 6 to 100, serving as donors. A second PCR, run for roughly 7 to 11 cycles, used a sample-barcoded 5' primer plus a J-beta primer mix. Every cDNA was tagged by a template-switch adaptor with 12 random nucleotides. One entry per CDR3 protein, called by TCRdb with MiXCR from the 5' RACE reads. The sample has approximately 490,000 distinct CDR3 sequences, more than 20% seen once. Worth noting for this clonotype: Its antigen is currently unknown.

The sample was also reused in another study, on T cells of mothers and their children. That publication notes: Thymic selection shapes TCR recombination output similarly in related and unrelated pairs.

Material: blood. V is TRBV20-1 and J is TRBJ2-1; maybe TRBD1 (6 bases). This TCR was recovered from a boy younger than 18 in good health. The CDR3, as DNA: TGCAGTGCTAGGGATCGCGTGGGACAAAAAAACGACAATGAGCAGTTCTTC. Translating it yields CSARDRVGQKNDNEQFF.